Listed here are 21 T cell receptor beta chains from one sample, sequenced in a study of CD8+CD57+ T cells in acquired aplastic anemia. The use of genomic DNA as template underpinned the TCR beta VDJ and CDR3 profiling. One entry per CDR3 protein results from TCRdb running MiXCR on the reads. Among approximately 380,000 distinct CDR3 sequences listed, around 68% were seen once. Specimen: sorted CD4+, CD8+, or CD8+CD57+ T cells (not recorded which) from PBMCs. These TCRs come from a human donor in good health, serving as a control.

This clonotype was seen ten or more times. This chain joins TRBV6-5 and TRBJ1-2; no firm D call. CDR3 length: 14 amino acids. V was shortened by 8 bases and J by 5 bases, with 18 bases between the two germline ends. CDR1 is MNHEY and CDR2 is SVGAGI in the germline V gene. The CDR3 DNA sequence: TGTGCCAGCCGCCGCGGAGGGCTCGGTTATGGCTACACCTTC. Its translation: CASRRGGLGYGYTF.

On this clonotype itself: The junction departs from germline at one end; a sequencing error may be responsible. The gene calls are TRBV7-6 and TRBJ2-7, with D possibly TRBD1 on 6 matching bases. The CDR3 consists of 14 residues. Germline V gene data show CDR1 as SGHVS and CDR2 as FNYEAQ. The CDR3 region is CASSPGSGTHLYDF. Here the CDR3 DNA reads TGTGCCAGCAGCCCCGGTTCCGGGACACACTTATACGACTTC.

The chain combines TRBV20-1 with TRBJ2-1; either TRBD1 or TRBD2 may supply D (5 bases each). From germline, CDR1 is DFQATT and CDR2 SNEGSKA (reference sequence). The CDR3 loop spans 14 amino acids. Trimming shortened V by 7 bases and J by 9 bases, and 22 bases separated the two germline ends. CDR3 in amino acids: CSVIESTGGSEQFF. The CDR3 DNA reads as TGCAGTGTTATAGAGAGCACAGGCGGGTCTGAGCAGTTCTTC.

The chain has TRBV11-2 and TRBJ1-6; D uncertain. Trimming stripped 9 bases from V and 2 bases from J, with 17 bases between. Germline lookup yields CDR1 SGHAT and CDR2 FQNNGV. The CDR3 extends over 16 amino acids. CDR3 DNA sequence: TGTGCCAGTACCCCTGGGGATACGGCCTATAATTCACCCCTCCACTTT. Protein sequence: CASTPGDTAYNSPLHF.

As to this clonotype: Being one base from a much bigger clone, this may be a read error. The CDR3 ends on some other residue instead of the conserved phenylalanine or tryptophan, so this is likely a read error. The rearrangement joins TRBV5-1 to TRBJ2-7; TRBD2 agrees at 7 bases. This CDR3 has 15 residues. The junction had 9 bases not matched to a gene; V was cut back by 0 bases and J by 6 bases. Germline V gives CDR1 SGHRS, CDR2 YFSETQ. CDR3 nucleotides: TGCGCCAGCAGCTTGGAGACCGGGAGGCCTTCCGAGCAGTACTCC. It translates to CASSLETGRPSEQYS.

Concerning this clonotype itself: The CDR3 carries no conserved terminal phenylalanine or tryptophan, so it likely arises from a read error. The limits of the CDR3 on the DNA are not certain, so only TCRdb's listed CDR3 is given. The chain has TRBV7-2 and TRBJ2-1; the D call in the table, TRBD1, was not verified against the DNA. The CDR3 is 12 amino acids long, termini counted. Germline V CDR1 and CDR2: SGHTA, FQGNSA. The CDR3 region is CASSSAGVGETQ.

The chain combines TRBV9 with TRBJ2-7, with 8 bases that match TRBD2. V gave up 4 bases and J gave up 8 bases; unmatched junction bases: 11. This CDR3 is 14 amino acids long. Germline CDR1 is SGDLS and CDR2 is YYNGEE. CDR3 bases: TGTGCCAGCAGCTGCGGTAAGCCGGGGGGGAAGCAGTACTTC. Residues: CASSCGKPGGKQYF.

A note on this clonotype: The junction does not match germline at one end; this may be a read error. The V and J genes are TRBV7-8 and TRBJ1-1; no clear D gene. The CDR3 loop spans 16 amino acids. Germline values: CDR1 SGHVS, CDR2 FQNEAQ. For the CDR3, the DNA is TGTGCCGGCAGCCACAACCGGCAGCGTACGAACACTGAAGCTTTCTTT. Residues: CAGSHNRQRTNTEAFF.

This clonotype came up a few times. The V call is TRBV25-1, the J call TRBJ1-2; D call uncertain. With 2 bases removed from V and 2 bases from J, the gap between germline ends came to 3 bases. Germline V CDR1 and CDR2: MGHDK, SYGVNS. CDR3 length equals 12 residues. For the CDR3, the DNA is TGTGCCAGCAGTGAAGGAAACTATGGCTACACCTTC. Residues: CASSEGNYGYTF.

In regard to this clonotype: This CDR3 is missing its conserved last phenylalanine or tryptophan, likely due to a read error. The chain combines TRBV20-1 with TRBJ1-2; no definite D call. The CDR3 consists of 13 residues. Germline V CDR1 and CDR2: DFQATT, SNEGSKA (reference sequence). Trimming pared 4 bases from V and 2 bases from J, leaving 11 bases between. This chain's CDR3 is CSAIPTGNYGYTS. CDR3 coding DNA: TGCAGTGCTATTCCGACGGGGAACTATGGCTACACCTCC.

This clonotype was counted many times. The chain recombines TRBV6-5 with TRBJ2-1; 9 bases agree with TRBD1. CDR1 and CDR2 from the germline V gene are MNHEY and SVGAGI. V shed 0 bases, J shed 6 bases, and the junction held 6 bases outside the gene matches. The CDR3 extends over 16 amino acids. CDR3 in amino acids: CASSYSRTGVANEQFF. DNA of the CDR3: TGTGCCAGCAGTTACTCGAGGACAGGGGTCGCCAATGAGCAGTTCTTC.

Concerning this clonotype: The junction does not match germline at one end; this may be a read error. The CDR3 sequence: CASSFGLSGANQQTQYF. Here the CDR3 DNA reads TGTGCCAGCAGCTTCGGTTTGAGCGGGGCCAACCAACAGACCCAGTACTTC. The chain links TRBV7-4 to TRBJ2-5, with 7 positions matching TRBD2. The CDR3 is 17 amino acids. Germline CDR1 is SGHVT and CDR2 is SQSDAQ. Drawing the rest from reference TRBV7-4 and TRBJ2-5, the complete variable domain is GAGVSQSPRYKVAKRGRDVALRCDSISGHVTLYWYRQTLGQGSEVLTYSQSDAQRDKSGRPSGRFSAERPERSVSTLKIQRTEQGDSAVYLCASSFGLSGANQQTQYFGPGTRLLVL.

This clonotype was observed a few times. The chain is built from TRBV18 and TRBJ1-1; D is undetermined. This CDR3 spans 12 amino acids. From germline, CDR1 is KGHSH and CDR2 LQKENI. Trimming shortened V by 3 bases and J by 4 bases, and 6 bases separated the two germline ends. CDR3 nucleotides: TGTGCCAGCTCACCCCTAGGCACTGAAGCTTTCTTT. Its translation is CASSPLGTEAFF.

Many counts were recorded for this clonotype. The rearrangement links TRBV7-8 to TRBJ2-1; D is undetermined. Germline CDR1 reads SGHVS; CDR2 reads FQNEAQ. This CDR3 region has 16 residues. The V and J ends lost 2 bases and 9 bases respectively, with 20 bases between them. CDR3 amino acids: CASSLYQDPSCAEQFF. The CDR3 DNA sequence: TGTGCCAGCAGCTTATATCAGGACCCGTCGTGTGCTGAGCAGTTCTTC.

This clonotype has a single count. Sequence at one end of the junction differs from germline and may be a read error. The chain couples TRBV2 to TRBJ1-2; a possible D gene is TRBD1 (5 bases). The CDR3 contains 14 residues. CDR1 is SNHLY and CDR2 is FYNNEI in the germline V gene. CDR3: CASSGREGISGDPF. The CDR3 DNA sequence: TGTGCCAGCAGCGGGCGAGAGGGGATCAGCGGCGACCCCTTT.

The V and J genes are TRBV7-2 and TRBJ2-7; D remains unclear. V was pared by 4 bases and J by 4 bases, with 14 bases between. Germline V CDR1 and CDR2: SGHTA, FQGNSA. The CDR3 has 14 residues. The CDR3 sequence is CASSSSRARYEQYF. The CDR3 nucleotides are TGTGCCAGCAGCTCGTCCCGGGCAAGATACGAGCAGTACTTC.

The CDR3 nucleotides are TGCAGTGCTACCGGGCCTAGCAATCAGCACGAGCAGTACTTC. Translating gives CSATGPSNQHEQYF. The chain couples TRBV20-1 to TRBJ2-7; perhaps TRBD2 as D (5 bases). The CDR3 spans 14 residues. Per the germline V gene, CDR1 is DFQATT and CDR2 is SNEGSKA (reference sequence). The V gene lost 4 bases and the J gene lost 5 bases, with 18 bases spanning the gap.

V and J are TRBV15 and TRBJ1-1; D not certain. The CDR3 length is 14 residues. The germline gives CDR1 LNHNV, CDR2 YYDKDF (reference sequence). V lost 0 bases and J lost 6, with 11 bases in between. The CDR3 reads CATSRDPADAEAFF. The CDR3 DNA is TGTGCCACCAGCAGAGATCCAGCGGACGCTGAAGCTTTCTTT.

This clonotype occurred once. The rearrangement joins TRBV7-2 to TRBJ2-2; the D gene is possibly TRBD2 (5 bases). V lost 5 bases to trimming and J lost 11 bases, with 18 bases between them. The CDR3 is 14 residues long. Germline assignment: CDR1 SGHTA and CDR2 FQGNSA. CDR3 sequence (DNA): TGTGCCAGCAGCCGGGGTTTGAACACCGACGAGCTGTTTTTT. Protein: CASSRGLNTDELFF.

Comments on this clonotype: This may arise from a read error, as a much more abundant clone is one base away. The chain employs TRBV6-4 and TRBJ1-3; D is undetermined. The germline CDR1 and CDR2 sequences are MRHNA and SNTAGT. The CDR3 runs to 15 residues. The chain's CDR3 is CASSRGRYSENTIYF. The DNA of the CDR3 is TGTGCCAGCAGTCGAGGACGGTACTCTGAAAACACCATATATTTT.

Notes on this clonotype: The junction and the germline gene differ at one end; a read error may be behind it. The J gene is TRBJ1-5, the V gene TRBV24-1; no clear D. Germline V gene sequence: CDR1 KGHDR, CDR2 SFDVKD. The CDR3 extends over 17 amino acids. Here the CDR3 reads CATSERATMHSNQPQRF. CDR3 DNA: TGTGCCACCAGTGAACGCGCTACAATGCATAGCAATCAGCCCCAGCGATTT.